A selection of T cell receptor beta chains follows, all from one sample in a study of shared clonotypes between healthy human individuals. This table comes from immunoSEQ multiplex PCR, and its TCRdb copy is limited to in-frame clones, with some not included. The top ten clones hold roughly 1.5% of a sample with some 980,000 clones, over 60% of them seen once. The sample consisted of memory CD4+ T cells sorted from blood. The receptor source for this set is a young man in good health. CDR3s include the opening cysteine and the closing phenylalanine or tryptophan. D genes are given only for firm matches. Some rows mark clone size as missing; the rest say once, few, many or name a class of expanded clone.

j_call	clone_size	d_call	v_call	cdr3_nt	cdr3_aa
TRBJ2-7	once	-	TRBV18	TGTGCCAGCTCATCTACCGGGACGTCGCCGGCCGAGCAGTACTTC	CASSSTGTSPAEQYF
TRBJ2-7	-	-	TRBV6-5	TGTGCCAGCAGTTACGGCAGGGGGGCCTACGAGCAGTACTTC	CASSYGRGAYEQYF
TRBJ2-1	-	TRBD1	TRBV7-8	TGTGCCAGCAGCTTAGCGCAGGGGGCTAAATTCTTC	CASSLAQGAKFF
TRBJ1-2	-	-	TRBV30	TGTGCCTGGAGTGTGGAGCTCGGCTACACCTTC	CAWSVELGYTF
TRBJ1-1	-	-	TRBV5-1	TGCGCCAGCAGCCGTTCCGGGGAGGGCCTTGAAGCTTTCTTT	CASSRSGEGLEAFF
TRBJ2-7	-	-	TRBV4-1	TGCGCCAGCAGCCAAGATGGAGGCACTAGCTCCTACGAGCAGTACTTC	CASSQDGGTSSYEQYF
TRBJ1-1	-	-	TRBV7-9	TGTGCCAGCAGCTTAGTTCCGGGGAACACTGAAGCTTTCTTT	CASSLVPGNTEAFF
TRBJ2-5	-	TRBD1	TRBV28	TGTGCCAGCAGGCCGACAGGGGGTCAAGAGACCCAGTACTTC	CASRPTGGQETQYF
TRBJ2-5	few	-	TRBV30	TGTGCCTGGAGTGTCGGACCAATGCCCCAAGAGACCCAGTACTTC	CAWSVGPMPQETQYF
TRBJ2-4	-	-	TRBV5-6	TGTGCCAGCAGCTTGGCAGGGGGGATAGCCAAAAACATTCAGTACTTC	CASSLAGGIAKNIQYF
TRBJ1-3	-	TRBD1	TRBV2	TGTGCCAGCAGGGCCCCAGGGGGGTACTCTGGAAACACCATATATTTT	CASRAPGGYSGNTIYF
TRBJ2-2	once	-	TRBV7-2	TGTGCCAGCAGAAGGGGGGTGAACACCGGGGAGCTGTTTTTT	CASRRGVNTGELFF
TRBJ1-5	-	-	TRBV27	TGTGCCAGCAGTTTATGGGGGCCTAGCAATCAGCCCCAGCATTTT	CASSLWGPSNQPQHF
TRBJ1-5	few	-	TRBV23-1	TGCGCCAGCAGACGGCGACAGCCCCAGCATTTT	CASRRRQPQHF
TRBJ2-2	-	-	TRBV15	TGTGCCACCAGCAGCGGCTTCGCGAACACCGGGGAGCTGTTTTTT	CATSSGFANTGELFF
TRBJ1-2	-	-	TRBV5-1	TGCGCCAGCAGCTTTTCAGGTGACTATGGCTACACCTTC	CASSFSGDYGYTF
TRBJ2-7	-	-	TRBV5-1	TGTGCCAGCAGCTTGGCAGTGGGGGAGCAGTACTTC	CASSLAVGEQYF
TRBJ2-3	-	-	TRBV7-9	TGTGCCAGCAGATTAACTTCCCAGGGTTCAGATACGCAGTATTTT	CASRLTSQGSDTQYF
TRBJ1-1	-	TRBD1	TRBV25-1	TGTGCCAGCAGTGAACTTGACAGGGGTACTGAAGCTTTCTTT	CASSELDRGTEAFF
TRBJ1-4	-	-	TRBV5-6	TGTGCCAGCAGCTTAATGACGGCTGAAAAACTGTTTTTT	CASSLMTAEKLFF
TRBJ2-7	-	TRBD2	TRBV29-1	TGCAGCGTTGAAGGACTAGCGGGGAGTCTTTTTGGGGACGAGCAGTACTTC	CSVEGLAGSLFGDEQYF
TRBJ2-3	-	-	TRBV5-1	TGCGCCAGCAGAGGCAGTTCAGATACGCAGTATTTT	CASRGSSDTQYF
TRBJ1-1	-	-	TRBV27	TGTGCCAGCAGGCTCTTACAGGGGAACACTGAAGCTTTCTTT	CASRLLQGNTEAFF
TRBJ1-5	few	-	TRBV19	TGTGCCAGTAGTATAGATCGGGGGGGCAATCAGCCCCAGCATTTT	CASSIDRGGNQPQHF
TRBJ1-1	-	-	TRBV27	TGTGCCAGCAGTTTAGGGGCGGGGCCGGGCACTGAAGCTTTCTTT	CASSLGAGPGTEAFF
TRBJ2-7	-	-	TRBV11-2	TGTGCCAGCAGCTTAAGGGCCGAGGGCGAGCAGTACTTC	CASSLRAEGEQYF
TRBJ1-4	-	-	TRBV7-6	TGTGCCAGCAGCTTAGAAGGTCTGGGAGGTGAGAATGAAAAACTGTTTTTT	CASSLEGLGGENEKLFF
TRBJ2-6	-	TRBD1	TRBV5-5	TGTGCCAGCAGCCCAGGACAGGGGCGACTCTCTGGGGCCAACGTCCTGACTTTC	CASSPGQGRLSGANVLTF
TRBJ1-4	few	-	TRBV27	TGTGCCAGCAGTCTCACAGGGACAAGTGGGGAAAAACTGTTTTTT	CASSLTGTSGEKLFF